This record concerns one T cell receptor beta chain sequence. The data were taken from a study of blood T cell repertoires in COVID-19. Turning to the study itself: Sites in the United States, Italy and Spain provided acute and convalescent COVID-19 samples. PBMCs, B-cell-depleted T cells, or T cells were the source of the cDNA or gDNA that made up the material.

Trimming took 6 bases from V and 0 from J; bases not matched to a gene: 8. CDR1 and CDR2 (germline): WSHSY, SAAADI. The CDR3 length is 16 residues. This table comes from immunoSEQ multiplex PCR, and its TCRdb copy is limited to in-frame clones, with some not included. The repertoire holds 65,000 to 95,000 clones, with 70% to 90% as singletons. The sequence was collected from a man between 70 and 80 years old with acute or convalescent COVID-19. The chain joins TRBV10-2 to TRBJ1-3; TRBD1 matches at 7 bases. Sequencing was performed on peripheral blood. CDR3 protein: CASSGKGASSGNTIYF. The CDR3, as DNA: TGCGCCAGCAGCGGCAAGGGGGCCTCCTCTGGAAACACCATATATTTT.